The rows below give T cell receptor beta chains drawn from one sample of a study of blood T cell repertoires in COVID-19. Sequenced by immunoSEQ multiplex PCR; TCRdb stores in-frame clones only, minus some. The table includes some 200,000 clones, approximately 82% detected once. Sequencing was carried out using peripheral blood. The receptors here all came from a woman aged 40 to 55 who had recovered from COVID-19. Both conserved end residues are part of each CDR3. The order of the fields is V gene, clone size, D gene, J gene, CDR3 protein, CDR3 DNA. D genes are given only for firm matches. Size is stated for part of the rows, as once, few or many counts, or as a class when the clone is expanded.

TRBV2,-,-,TRBJ1-1,CASSEALGGRGTEAFF,TGTGCCAGCAGTGAAGCGCTGGGGGGGAGAGGTACTGAAGCTTTCTTT
TRBV28,-,-,TRBJ2-7,CASSSVSRGAVFEQYF,TGTGCCAGCAGTTCTGTTAGCCGGGGGGCCGTCTTCGAGCAGTACTTC
TRBV3-1/TRBV3-2,-,TRBD1,TRBJ2-7,CASSSRGQISYEQYF,TGTGCCAGCAGCAGCAGGGGGCAGATCTCCTACGAGCAGTACTTC
TRBV6-5,-,TRBD2,TRBJ2-1,CASSSLAGGWYNEQFF,TGTGCCAGCAGTTCCTTAGCGGGGGGGTGGTACAATGAGCAGTTCTTC
TRBV11-2,-,TRBD2,TRBJ2-3,CASSSNRGGWTDTQYF,TGTGCCAGCAGCTCGAACCGCGGGGGGTGGACAGATACGCAGTATTTT
TRBV24-1,-,TRBD1,TRBJ1-4,CATSDRQGGEKLFF,TGTGCCACCAGTGATCGACAGGGAGGAGAAAAACTGTTTTTT
TRBV12-3/TRBV12-4,-,-,TRBJ2-2,CASSPAGELFF,TGTGCCAGCAGTCCCGCCGGGGAGCTGTTTTTT
TRBV12-3/TRBV12-4,many,TRBD1,TRBJ2-1,CASSWTGDNEQFF,TGTGCCAGCAGTTGGACAGGGGACAATGAGCAGTTCTTC
TRBV19,-,TRBD1,TRBJ2-5,CASSGDRGRETQYF,TGTGCCAGTAGTGGGGACAGGGGGCGAGAGACCCAGTACTTC
TRBV6-5,-,TRBD2,TRBJ2-7,CASRQTSGPYEQYF,TGTGCCAGCAGACAAACTAGCGGCCCCTACGAGCAGTACTTC
TRBV30,-,TRBD1,TRBJ1-6,CAHHRGNNSPLHF,TGTGCCCACCACAGGGGAAATAATTCACCCCTCCACTTT
TRBV2,-,TRBD2,TRBJ2-7,CASSTLGRDGGEQYF,TGTGCCAGCAGCACGCTTGGGAGGGATGGCGGCGAGCAGTACTTC
TRBV19,-,-,TRBJ2-5,CASSMVGQQETQYF,TGTGCCAGTAGTATGGTTGGTCAGCAAGAGACCCAGTACTTC
TRBV2,-,TRBD1,TRBJ1-6,CASSERDSSSYNSPLHF,TGTGCCAGCAGTGAGAGGGACAGCAGCTCCTATAATTCACCCCTCCACTTT
TRBV7-3,-,TRBD1,TRBJ2-3,CASSPNGQGTDTQYF,TGTGCCAGCAGCCCCAATGGACAGGGCACAGATACGCAGTATTTT
TRBV6-5,-,TRBD2,TRBJ2-7,CASLILAGSGREQYF,TGTGCCAGCCTTATTTTAGCGGGCTCTGGGAGGGAGCAGTACTTC
TRBV7-9,-,TRBD1,TRBJ2-7,CASSQGQGGLSYEQYF,TGTGCCAGCAGCCAGGGACAGGGAGGGTTATCCTACGAGCAGTACTTC
TRBV28,-,TRBD1,TRBJ1-1,CASSFSGQGALRAFF,TGTGCCAGCAGTTTTAGTGGGCAGGGGGCCCTCAGAGCTTTCTTT
TRBV2,-,TRBD1,TRBJ1-1,CASTTGTGTTEAFF,TGTGCCAGCACAACCGGGACAGGGACGACTGAAGCTTTCTTT
TRBV9,-,-,TRBJ2-5,CASSVGPGELEETQYF,TGTGCCAGCAGCGTAGGTCCGGGAGAACTTGAAGAGACCCAGTACTTC
TRBV6-1,-,-,TRBJ1-4,CASSDARAANEKLFF,TGTGCCAGCAGTGATGCGAGGGCGGCTAATGAAAAACTGTTTTTT
TRBV7-9,-,-,TRBJ2-3,CASSLLRTDTQYF,TGTGCCAGCAGCTTATTGAGAACAGATACGCAGTATTTT
TRBV7-9,-,TRBD1,TRBJ2-5,CASSAAGTGGIGKTQYF,TGTGCCAGCAGCGCCGCCGGGACAGGGGGCATCGGAAAGACCCAGTACTTC
TRBV19,-,-,TRBJ1-1,CASIRTETPPEAFF,TGTGCCAGTATTAGGACAGAAACCCCTCCTGAAGCTTTCTTT
TRBV7-7,-,TRBD1,TRBJ2-5,CASSPGTGGGETQYF,TGTGCTAGCAGCCCTGGGACAGGGGGCGGGGAGACCCAGTACTTC
TRBV15,-,TRBD1,TRBJ2-7,CATSRDRDRALSYEQYF,TGTGCCACCAGCAGAGATCGGGACAGGGCCCTCTCCTACGAGCAGTACTTC
TRBV7-2,-,-,TRBJ1-2,CASSLFGTLEGYTF,TGTGCCAGCAGCTTATTCGGGACACTGGAAGGCTACACCTTC
TRBV2,-,-,TRBJ2-2,CASSGWEAGELFF,TGTGCCAGCAGTGGCTGGGAGGCCGGGGAGCTGTTTTTT
TRBV3-1/TRBV3-2,-,TRBD2,TRBJ2-3,CASSPGLAETDTQYF,TGTGCCAGCAGCCCGGGACTAGCGGAGACAGATACGCAGTATTTT
TRBV13,-,-,TRBJ1-1,CASSRAAGTEAFF,TGTGCCAGCAGCCGGGCGGCGGGCACTGAAGCTTTCTTT
TRBV7-9,-,TRBD1,TRBJ2-1,CASSPGTGGSNEQFF,TGTGCCAGCAGCCCTGGGACAGGGGGCTCAAATGAGCAGTTCTTC
TRBV7-2,few,TRBD2,TRBJ2-3,CASSLAAGGTDTQYF,TGTGCCAGCAGCTTAGCTGCGGGGGGCACAGATACGCAGTATTTT
TRBV5-1,-,-,TRBJ1-1,CASSLEGGADTEAFF,TGCGCCAGCAGCTTGGAAGGTGGGGCTGACACTGAAGCTTTCTTT
TRBV4-2,-,-,TRBJ2-3,CASSQTAGTDTQYF,TGTGCCAGCAGCCAGACAGCAGGGACAGATACGCAGTATTTT
TRBV11-2,-,-,TRBJ2-5,CASSQQAGQETQYF,TGTGCCAGCAGTCAACAAGCGGGTCAAGAGACCCAGTACTTC
TRBV18,-,-,TRBJ1-1,CASSPAWTAEAFF,TGTGCCAGCTCACCCGCATGGACAGCTGAAGCTTTCTTT
TRBV9,-,TRBD2,TRBJ2-3,CASSGRLAGGVDTQYF,TGTGCCAGCAGCGGGAGACTAGCGGGGGGGGTAGATACGCAGTATTTT